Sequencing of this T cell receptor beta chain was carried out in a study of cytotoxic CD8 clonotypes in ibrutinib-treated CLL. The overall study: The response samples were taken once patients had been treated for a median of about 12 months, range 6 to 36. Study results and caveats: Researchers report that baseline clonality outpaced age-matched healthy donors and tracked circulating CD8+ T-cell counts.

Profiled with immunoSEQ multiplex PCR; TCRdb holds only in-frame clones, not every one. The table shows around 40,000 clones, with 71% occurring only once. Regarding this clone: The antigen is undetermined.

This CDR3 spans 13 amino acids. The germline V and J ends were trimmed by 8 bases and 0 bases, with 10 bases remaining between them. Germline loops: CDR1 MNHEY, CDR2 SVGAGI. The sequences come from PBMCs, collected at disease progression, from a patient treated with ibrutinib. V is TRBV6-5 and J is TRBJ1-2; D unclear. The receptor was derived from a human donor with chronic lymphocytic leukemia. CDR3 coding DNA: TGTGCCAGCGGGAGGCAATCTAACTATGGCTACACCTTC. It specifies CASGRQSNYGYTF.